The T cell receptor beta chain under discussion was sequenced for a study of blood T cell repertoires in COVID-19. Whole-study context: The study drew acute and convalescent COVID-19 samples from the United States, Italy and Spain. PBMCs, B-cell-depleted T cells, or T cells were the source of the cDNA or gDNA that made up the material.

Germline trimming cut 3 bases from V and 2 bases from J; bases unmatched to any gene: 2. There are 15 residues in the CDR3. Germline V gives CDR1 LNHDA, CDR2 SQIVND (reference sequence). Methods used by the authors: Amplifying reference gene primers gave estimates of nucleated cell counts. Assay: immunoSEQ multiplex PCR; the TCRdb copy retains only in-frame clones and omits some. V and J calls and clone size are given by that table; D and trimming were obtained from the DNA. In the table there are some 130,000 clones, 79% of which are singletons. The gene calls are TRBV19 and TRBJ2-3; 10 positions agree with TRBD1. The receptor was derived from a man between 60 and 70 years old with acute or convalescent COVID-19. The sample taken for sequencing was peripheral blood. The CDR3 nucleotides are TGTGCCAGTAGTATGGACAGGGGGTTCACAGATACGCAGTATTTT. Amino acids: CASSMDRGFTDTQYF.